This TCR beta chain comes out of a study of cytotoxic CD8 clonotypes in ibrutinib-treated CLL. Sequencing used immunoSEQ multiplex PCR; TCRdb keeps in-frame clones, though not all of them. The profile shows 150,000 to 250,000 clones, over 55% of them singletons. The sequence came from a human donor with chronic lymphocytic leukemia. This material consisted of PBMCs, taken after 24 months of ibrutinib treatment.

CDR3 amino acids: CSAQGSEQFF. CDR3 DNA: TGCAGTGCACAGGGGTCTGAACAGTTCTTC. The rearrangement uses TRBV20-1 and TRBJ2-1; 7 bases agree with TRBD1. After removal of 6 bases from V and 13 bases from J, the junction contained 6 bases not matched to a gene. This CDR3 region has 10 residues. Germline V gene data show CDR1 as DFQATT and CDR2 as SNEGSKA (reference sequence).